Listed here are 10 T cell receptor beta chains from one sample, sequenced in a study of blood T cell repertoires in COVID-19 (dated by TCRdb to the early 2020s). Receptor amplification or capture employed the immunoSEQ multiplex PCR assay. TCRdb holds this immuneACCESS table with in-frame rearrangements only. Some clones are missing; in checked studies, unresolved V genes explain under half, and the rest has no known cause. This sample comprises roughly 130,000 clones, 79% of them detected only once. Of the sample, 5% is held by the ten largest clones. The sample was peripheral blood. These receptors originate from a woman in her seventies with COVID-19, enrolled during active disease.

This clone came up a few times. As DNA, the CDR3 is TGTGCCAGTAGTAGGGAGCAGGGGACGGCTTCACCCCTCCACTTT. It encodes CASSREQGTASPLHF. This chain joins TRBV19 and TRBJ1-6, with D perhaps TRBD1 (6 bases). This CDR3 spans 15 amino acids. CDR1 LNHDA and CDR2 SQIVND come from the germline V gene (reference sequence). V gave up 4 bases and J gave up 9 bases, with 16 bases separating them.

This chain links TRBV30 with TRBJ1-1; maybe TRBD1 (6 bases). CDR1 is GTSNPN, CDR2 SVGIG, per germline (reference sequence). The CDR3 is 14 amino acids. V shed 1 base and J shed 5 bases, with 14 bases lying between them. The CDR3 reads CAWSAQGRRTEAFF. CDR3 DNA: TGTGCCTGGAGTGCACAGGGTAGAAGGACTGAAGCTTTCTTT.

The rearrangement joins TRBV10-3 to TRBJ1-5; D is undetermined. V lost 1 base to trimming and J lost 4 bases, with 2 bases between them. The CDR3 extends over 12 amino acids. Germline CDR1 reads ENHRY; CDR2 reads SYGVKD. The CDR3 here is CAISELNQPQHF. As DNA, the CDR3 is TGTGCCATCAGTGAGTTAAATCAGCCCCAGCATTTT.

This clone has a handful of counts. The chain carries TRBV11-2 and TRBJ2-7, with a possible D match to TRBD1 (6 bases). From germline, CDR1 is SGHAT and CDR2 FQNNGV. Trimming cost V 1 base and J 8 bases, with 12 bases left between them. CDR3 length: 13 amino acids. In DNA, the CDR3 is TGTGCCAGCAGCTTAGGGACAGAGTTCCAGCAGTACTTC. This encodes CASSLGTEFQQYF. Full variable domain (rest looked up from reference TRBV11-2 and TRBJ2-7): EAGVAQSPRYKIIEKRQSVAFWCNPISGHATLYWYQQILGQGPKLLIQFQNNGVVDDSQLPKDRFSAERLKGVDSTLKIQPAKLEDSAVYLCASSLGTEFQQYFGPGTRLTVT.

The chain carries TRBV5-8 and TRBJ1-1, with D perhaps TRBD1 (5 bases). The V gene lost 0 bases and the J gene lost 4 bases, with 10 bases spanning the gap. The CDR3 is 14 residues long. Per the germline V gene, CDR1 is SGHTS and CDR2 is YDEGEE. CDR3 nucleotides: TGTGCCAGCAGCTTGGCGGGGGTTATCACTGAAGCTTTCTTT. This gives the protein CASSLAGVITEAFF.

The chain joins TRBV5-5 to TRBJ2-7; perhaps TRBD2 as D (6 bases). CDR1 and CDR2 (germline): SGHKS, YYEKEE (reference sequence). There are 15 residues in the CDR3. V lost 0 bases and J 2 bases, leaving 12 bases between the germline ends. DNA of the CDR3: TGTGCCAGCAGCTTGGTTATTAGCGGAGCCTACGAGCAGTACTTC. It codes for CASSLVISGAYEQYF.

The chain employs TRBV19 and TRBJ1-5; TRBD1 aligns across 10 bases. The trim removed 6 bases at V and 4 bases at J, leaving 6 bases unmatched. CDR3 length: 15 amino acids. The germline V gene has CDR1 LNHDA and CDR2 SQIVND (reference sequence). CDR3: CASSPKDRGNQPQHF. CDR3 DNA: TGTGCCAGTAGCCCCAAGGACAGGGGGAATCAGCCCCAGCATTTT.

The chain joins TRBV10-3 to TRBJ1-1; TRBD1 aligns across 7 bases. CDR3 size: 15 residues. The germline V gene has CDR1 ENHRY and CDR2 SYGVKD. The junction had 7 bases not matched to a gene; V was cut back by 5 bases and J by 1 base. The CDR3 protein is CAISTKGTANTEAFF. CDR3 sequence (DNA): TGTGCCATCAGTACCAAAGGGACAGCGAACACTGAAGCTTTCTTT.

The chain combines TRBV6-5 with TRBJ1-2; TRBD1 aligns across 7 bases. The length of the CDR3 is 13 residues. V was clipped by 5 bases and J by 4 bases; unmatched bases: 4. CDR1 is MNHEY and CDR2 is SVGAGI in the germline V gene. CDR3 in DNA: TGTGCCAGCAGTCGACAGGGACCCTATGGCTACACCTTC. Translating gives CASSRQGPYGYTF.

V is TRBV7-9 and J is TRBJ1-2, with 7 nucleotides matching TRBD1. The CDR3 contains 18 residues. With V trimmed by 1 base and J by 0 bases, 11 bases remained unmatched. The germline V gene encodes CDR1 SEHNR and CDR2 FQNEAQ (reference sequence). CDR3 sequence reads: CASSLGTGTLLANYGYTF. Here the CDR3 DNA reads TGTGCCAGCAGCTTAGGGACAGGAACTTTGTTAGCTAACTATGGCTACACCTTC.